Below, 22 T cell receptor beta chains from the same sample are listed, as sequenced in a study of read filtering for tumor transcriptome and immune sequencing. The library was built from roughly 400 ng RNA with molecular barcoded adaptors for alpha/delta and beta/gamma chains. TCRdb fed the reads into MiXCR, producing one record per CDR3 protein. The repertoire holds around 58,000 distinct CDR3 sequences, with about 15% as singletons. Sequences were obtained from a population of CD138-negative cells sorted from bone marrow. The receptors were sampled from a donor at least 40 years old with multiple myeloma.

This clonotype showed up many times. Sequence at one end of the junction differs from germline and may be a read error. The chain employs TRBV3-1 and TRBJ2-7; TRBD2 matches at 10 bases. The CDR3 contains 15 residues. The germline V gene encodes CDR1 LGHDT and CDR2 YNNKEL (reference sequence). The chain's CDR3 is CSSSQVAGGGYEQYF. For the CDR3, the DNA is TGTTCCAGCAGCCAAGTAGCGGGAGGAGGGTACGAGCAGTACTTC.

This clonotype was counted at least ten times. The genes are TRBV29-1 and TRBJ2-7, with TRBD2 matching 8 bases. Germline V lookup: CDR1 SQVTM, CDR2 ANQGSEA. CDR3 length equals 14 residues. V lost 4 bases to trimming and J lost 2 bases; unmatched junction nucleotides: 7. CDR3 nucleotides: TGCAGCGTTGTTGACGGGAGGGCCGCCTACGAGCAGTACTTC. It encodes CSVVDGRAAYEQYF.

Many counts were recorded for this clonotype. V gene TRBV7-2 combines with J gene TRBJ2-3, with D possibly TRBD2 on 6 matching bases. Between the trimmed V and J ends, which lost 5 bases and 5 bases, there was a span of 14 bases. Germline assignment: CDR1 SGHTA and CDR2 FQGNSA. This CDR3 spans 14 amino acids. The CDR3 here is CASSGAGRGDTQYF. The DNA for the CDR3 is TGTGCCAGCAGCGGGGCGGGACGGGGAGATACGCAGTATTTT.

The rearrangement joins TRBV5-1 to TRBJ1-1; a weak D match, TRBD1 (6 bases). V lost 4 bases to trimming and J lost 6 bases, with 16 bases between them. Germline-derived CDR1 and CDR2 are SGHRS and YFSETQ. The CDR3 has 14 amino acids. Written as DNA, the CDR3 is TGCGCCAGCAGCATACTACAGGGAGGCGCTGAAGCTTTCTTT. It translates to CASSILQGGAEAFF.

This clonotype showed up just a few times. V usage is TRBV5-4 and J usage is TRBJ1-1; no firm D call. V lost 3 bases and J 2 bases, leaving 11 bases between the germline ends. Per germline, CDR1 SGHNT and CDR2 YYREEE (reference sequence). The CDR3 runs 14 residues. The CDR3 nucleotides are TGTGCCAGCAGCTCGGGCCTCAGCAACACTGAAGCTTTCTTT. This sequence encodes CASSSGLSNTEAFF.

This clonotype was detected only a few times. The V call is TRBV29-1, the J call TRBJ2-3; 7 bases align to TRBD1. CDR1 SQVTM and CDR2 ANQGSEA come from the germline V gene. The ends lost 7 bases at V and 2 bases at J; junction bases unmatched: 6. The CDR3 loop spans 13 amino acids. DNA of the CDR3: TGCAGCGGGGTGACAGGGATCACAGATACGCAGTATTTT. Translating gives CSGVTGITDTQYF.

A remark on this clonotype: A much larger clonotype is one base distant, so this may be a read error. The chain combines TRBV6-1 with TRBJ1-1, with D possibly matching TRBD1 (6 bases). Deletions cut 8 bases from V and 0 bases from J, with 10 bases between. The CDR3 is 13 residues long. Germline loops: CDR1 MNHNS, CDR2 SASEGT. CDR3 in amino acids: CASPGTLNTEAFF. The CDR3 coding sequence is TGTGCCAGCCCCGGGACATTGAACACTGAAGCTTTCTTT.

There are many counts of this clonotype. The chain combines TRBV5-4 with TRBJ1-1; D ambiguous. Germline V gives CDR1 SGHNT, CDR2 YYREEE (reference sequence). The length of the CDR3 is 14 residues. V was clipped by 4 bases and J by 1 base, with 11 bases between them. CDR3 coding DNA: TGTGCCAGCAGCCGTTCGGGAGAGAACACTGAAGCTTTCTTT. Translation: CASSRSGENTEAFF.

This clonotype was picked up many times. V usage is TRBV3-1 and J usage is TRBJ2-2, with D possibly TRBD2 on 6 matching bases. Trimming took 2 bases from V and 8 from J, leaving 15 bases between them. This CDR3 contains 15 residues. In germline, CDR1 is LGHDT, CDR2 YNNKEL (reference sequence). The DNA for the CDR3 is TGTGCCAGCAGCCAATTTTTGCCAGGGACTGGGGAGCTGTTTTTT. This translates into CASSQFLPGTGELFF.

This rearrangement joins TRBV30 to TRBJ2-7; possible D gene TRBD1, 6 bases. Germline V gives CDR1 GTSNPN, CDR2 SVGIG (reference sequence). The CDR3 sequence is 15 residues long. Trimming left V 2 bases short and J 2 bases short, with 16 bases between. CDR3 nucleotides: TGTGCCTGGAGTCTGGGACACCCCGGAGCCTACGAGCAGTACTTC. Protein product: CAWSLGHPGAYEQYF.

This clonotype was seen many times. V is TRBV29-1 and J is TRBJ2-5; D is unresolved. V was cut by 5 bases and J by 5 bases, with 9 bases left in between. CDR1 SQVTM and CDR2 ANQGSEA come from the germline V gene. CDR3 length: 11 amino acids. The CDR3 nucleotides are TGCAGCGTTTCTTTTGGGGAGACCCAGTACTTC. Translation gives CSVSFGETQYF.

This clonotype was recorded at least ten times. CDR3 in amino acids: CATSDTGQKNTGELFF. CDR3 coding DNA: TGTGCCACCAGTGATACGGGACAGAAAAACACCGGGGAGCTGTTTTTT. The chain carries TRBV24-1 and TRBJ2-2; 7 nucleotides line up with TRBD1. Germline V gene lookup returns CDR1 KGHDR and CDR2 SFDVKD. This CDR3 is built from 16 residues. Trimming removed 3 bases from V and 2 bases from J; junction bases left unmatched: 5.

The V gene is TRBV7-3, the J gene TRBJ2-7, with D possibly TRBD1 on 6 matching bases. This CDR3 is built from 14 residues. Germline loops: CDR1 SGHTA, CDR2 FQGTGA. V lost 4 bases and J 5 bases, leaving 15 bases between the germline ends. DNA of the CDR3: TGTGCCAGCAGCTCAACAGGGTTCCACCACGAGCAGTACTTC. This codes for CASSSTGFHHEQYF.

In its sample, this clonotype was seen a few times. The chain combines TRBV10-3 with TRBJ1-5; a weak D match, TRBD1 (5 bases). V gave up 2 bases and J gave up 0 bases, with 11 bases separating them. The germline CDR1 and CDR2 sequences are ENHRY and SYGVKD. The length of the CDR3 is 16 residues. Here the CDR3 reads CAISEVRGSSNQPQHF. The CDR3 coding sequence is TGTGCCATCAGTGAGGTCCGGGGCAGTAGCAATCAGCCCCAGCATTTT.

Details on this clonotype: Just one base apart from a much larger clone, this may be a read error. This rearrangement joins TRBV7-2 to TRBJ1-2; possible D gene TRBD1, 5 bases. The CDR3 contains 16 residues. Germline CDR1 reads SGHTA; CDR2 reads FQGNSA. CDR3: CASSFPGNDANNGYTF. In nucleotides, the CDR3 is TGTGCCAGCAGCTTTCCAGGGAATGACGCTAACAATGGCTACACCTTC. The variable domain in full, completed from reference TRBV7-2 and TRBJ1-2, reads GAGVSQSPSNKVTEKGKDVELRCDPISGHTALYWYRQSLGQGLEFLIYFQGNSAPDKSGLPSDRFSAERTGGSVSTLTIQRTQQEDSAVYLCASSFPGNDANNGYTFGSGTRLTVV.

This clonotype was seen a single time. The junction and the germline gene differ at one end; a read error may be behind it. The chain combines TRBV28 with TRBJ2-7; D call uncertain. Germline V gene sequence: CDR1 MDHEN, CDR2 SYDVKM. The CDR3 is made up of 11 amino acids. The CDR3 loop is CASSMIYERYF. The CDR3 nucleotides are TGTGCCAGCAGTATGATCTACGAGCGGTACTTC.

As concerns this clonotype: This sequence may be a read error, since a much larger clone differs from it by one base. This chain joins TRBV10-3 and TRBJ2-1, with D unclear. Germline V gene lookup returns CDR1 ENHRY and CDR2 SYGVKD. Trimming left V 2 bases short and J 8 bases short, with 7 bases between. The CDR3 totals 12 residues. The DNA for the CDR3 is TGTGCCATCAGTGAGAACAACGATGAGCAGTTCTTC. Amino acid sequence: CAISENNDEQFF.

There are many counts of this clonotype. A much bigger clone sits one base away, suggesting this may be a read error. CDR3 protein: CASSSVVSEQFF. The DNA of the CDR3 is TGTGCCAGCAGCTCAGTTGTCAGCGAGCAGTTCTTC. J is TRBJ2-1 and V is TRBV7-8, with D hard to call. Per the germline V gene, CDR1 is SGHVS and CDR2 is FQNEAQ. The CDR3 totals 12 residues. V shed 4 bases and J shed 10 bases, with 11 bases lying between them.

Worth noting for this clonotype: Given a much more abundant clone one base away, this may be a read error. The V gene is TRBV4-3, the J gene TRBJ2-2, with D tentatively TRBD2 (6 bases). CDR3 length equals 13 residues. Germline loops: CDR1 LGHNA, CDR2 YSLEER. In DNA form, the CDR3 reads TGCGCCAGCGGATCCGGGACTCCCGGGGAGCTGTCTTTT. Its protein product is CASGSGTPGELSF.

This clonotype was recorded many times. CDR3 loop: CASSLGSSGNYEQYF. As DNA, the CDR3 is TGCGCCAGCAGCTTGGGTTCTAGCGGCAACTACGAGCAGTACTTC. The J gene is TRBJ2-7, the V gene TRBV5-1; 7 bases fit TRBD2. The CDR3 is 15 amino acids. V trimming: 0 bases; J trimming: 3 bases; junction bases outside the gene matches: 6. Germline values: CDR1 SGHRS, CDR2 YFSETQ.

There are a few counts of this clonotype. An end of the junction does not agree with germline; a read error may underlie this. CDR3 region: CASSLAQGSGRKRGVQETRYF. The CDR3 nucleotides read TGCGCCAGCAGCTTGGCCCAGGGTAGCGGGAGGAAACGGGGCGTCCAAGAGACCCGGTACTTC. The chain employs TRBV5-1 and TRBJ2-5; 10 nucleotides line up with TRBD2. Germline lookup yields CDR1 SGHRS and CDR2 YFSETQ. CDR3 size: 21 residues.

This clonotype showed up many times. This chain links TRBV29-1 with TRBJ1-1, with 8 bases aligning to TRBD1. Germline V lookup: CDR1 SQVTM, CDR2 ANQGSEA. The CDR3 contains 13 residues. V lost 4 bases to trimming and J lost 7 bases; unmatched junction nucleotides: 8. CDR3 loop: CSVVDDDRGEAFF. CDR3 sequence (DNA): TGCAGCGTTGTGGATGATGACAGGGGTGAAGCTTTCTTT.